These 21 T cell receptor beta chains came from one sample sequenced in a study of T cells in Graves' hyperthyroidism and ophthalmopathy. RNA transcripts were the template for amplifying TCR beta CDR3 regions. Initially, a first-round RT-PCR of the TCR CDR3 employed the HTBI primer set. Each CDR3 protein gets one entry after TCRdb re-called the multiplex PCR reads with MiXCR. Here the sample spans 600,000 to 800,000 distinct CDR3 sequences, around a third being singletons. The sequencing sample was made of blood. These receptors were collected from a middle-aged woman with Graves' hyperthyroidism.

The gene calls are TRBV20-1 and TRBJ2-2, with no clear D. The V gene's germline CDR1 is DFQATT and CDR2 SNEGSKA (reference sequence). The CDR3 length is 12 residues. Trimming shortened V by 3 bases and J by 3 bases, and 5 bases separated the two germline ends. The CDR3 protein is CSASFHTGELFF. DNA of the CDR3: TGCAGTGCTAGTTTCCACACCGGGGAGCTGTTTTTT.

This clonotype was counted a few times. The chain carries TRBV12-5 and TRBJ2-2, with no clear D. This CDR3 region has 13 residues. V lost 8 bases and J lost 0, with 7 bases in between. The V gene's germline CDR1 is LGHNT and CDR2 FRNRAP. The CDR3 DNA reads TGTGCTAGTAGTGAGGCGAACACCGGGGAGCTGTTTTTT. Translated, it gives CASSEANTGELFF.

As for this clonotype: Because the CDR3 is missing its conserved closing phenylalanine or tryptophan, this is likely a read error. This chain links TRBV5-1 with TRBJ1-1; D ambiguous. In germline, CDR1 is SGHRS, CDR2 YFSETQ. This CDR3 is 14 amino acids long. The ends were cut back, 0 bases at V and 6 bases at J, with 12 bases in the middle. For the CDR3, the DNA is TGCGCCAGCAGCTTGGAAGGGAGTCTATCTGAAGCTTTCCTT. Translating gives CASSLEGSLSEAFL.

This chain connects TRBV4-3 to TRBJ2-2; no firm D call. The V end lost 7 bases, the J end lost 0 bases, and 12 bases lay between the germline ends. The CDR3 runs to 15 residues. Germline loops: CDR1 LGHNA, CDR2 YSLEER. This CDR3 is CASTSNSANTGELFF. CDR3 bases: TGCGCCAGCACGTCGAACTCGGCGAACACCGGGGAGCTGTTTTTT.

There are many counts of this clonotype. This chain uses TRBV9 with TRBJ1-6; D is unresolved. The CDR3 has 12 amino acids. In germline, CDR1 is SGDLS, CDR2 YYNGEE. V lost 3 bases, J lost 9 bases, and 7 bases lay in between. In DNA form, the CDR3 reads TGTGCCAGCAGCGCCGTGGGTTCACCCCTCCACTTT. Translating it yields CASSAVGSPLHF.

There are many counts of this clonotype. J is TRBJ1-3 and V is TRBV7-9; D is unresolved. This CDR3 is 16 amino acids long. The germline gives CDR1 SEHNR, CDR2 FQNEAQ (reference sequence). Trimming cost V 4 bases and J 0 bases, with 13 bases left between them. The CDR3 reads CASSSSPLFSGNTIYF. The DNA of the CDR3 is TGTGCCAGCAGCTCCTCCCCCCTATTCTCTGGAAACACCATATATTTT.

This clonotype occurred once. A single base separates this from a much larger clone, so it may be a read error. V and J are TRBV7-3 and TRBJ1-1; no firm D call. The V end was cut by 7 bases, the J end by 5 bases, with 17 bases between. CDR1 and CDR2 (germline): SGHTA, FQGTGA. The CDR3 covers 14 residues. The CDR3 nucleotides are TGTGCCAGCACGTTAACCGGGGTTGAGACTGAAGCTTTCTTT. This encodes CASTLTGVETEAFF.

The V gene is TRBV5-1, the J gene TRBJ2-6, with 7 bases identical to TRBD1. CDR1 and CDR2 from the germline V gene are SGHRS and YFSETQ. The CDR3 runs 20 residues. Unmatched junction bases numbered 16, after V lost 4 bases and J lost 0 bases. CDR3 nucleotides: TGCGCCAGCAGCCTCTCCCGACCGGGGACAGCCGGCTCTGGGGCCAACGTCCTGACTTTC. Its translation: CASSLSRPGTAGSGANVLTF.

This clonotype was observed a few times. V gene TRBV6-5 combines with J gene TRBJ1-2; TRBD1 agrees at 8 bases. Germline values: CDR1 MNHEY, CDR2 SVGAGI. The CDR3 is 12 residues long. The junction had 4 bases not matched to a gene; V was cut back by 6 bases and J by 7 bases. The CDR3 region has the DNA TGTGCCAGCAGCCGACAGGGGAGTGGCTACACCTTC. Translated: CASSRQGSGYTF.

At least ten counts were recorded for this clonotype. The chain carries TRBV2 and TRBJ2-7; 7 bases map to TRBD1. This CDR3 has 12 amino acids. Trimming took 7 bases from V and 2 from J; bases not matched to a gene: 2. The germline V gene encodes CDR1 SNHLY and CDR2 FYNNEI. CDR3 sequence reads: CASTGTAYEQYF. Written as DNA, the CDR3 is TGTGCCAGCACCGGGACAGCCTACGAGCAGTACTTC.

The V call is TRBV5-1, the J call TRBJ1-2, with 8 bases identical to TRBD1. This CDR3 contains 16 residues. The V segment lost 1 base and the J segment 4 bases; nucleotides outside the gene matches: 9. In germline, CDR1 is SGHRS, CDR2 YFSETQ. CDR3 bases: TGCGCCAGCAGCTTGTCCCCAGGGACAGGCGCCTATGGCTACACCTTC. It codes for CASSLSPGTGAYGYTF. The full variable domain, rest sourced from reference TRBV5-1 and TRBJ1-2, is KAGVTQTPRYLIKTRGQQVTLSCSPISGHRSVSWYQQTPGQGLQFLFEYFSETQRNKGNFPGRFSGRQFSNSRSEMNVSTLELGDSALYLCASSLSPGTGAYGYTFGSGTRLTVV.

The chain recombines TRBV7-8 with TRBJ2-7; D perhaps matches TRBD1 (5 bases). This CDR3 contains 12 residues. Germline assignment: CDR1 SGHVS and CDR2 FQNEAQ. The germline V and J ends were trimmed by 7 bases and 6 bases, with 13 bases remaining between them. CDR3 sequence: CASMQGLGEQYF. The DNA for the CDR3 is TGTGCCAGCATGCAGGGCCTCGGCGAGCAGTACTTC.

This clonotype has a handful of counts. This chain links TRBV6-5 with TRBJ1-1, with D unclear. Germline-derived CDR1 and CDR2 are MNHEY and SVGAGI. This CDR3 contains 15 residues. V dropped 7 bases and J dropped 4 bases, with 19 bases sitting between them. The CDR3: CASILRLTGSTEAFF. In nucleotides, the CDR3 is TGTGCCAGCATCCTCAGGCTCACGGGGAGCACTGAAGCTTTCTTT.

The chain combines TRBV20-1 with TRBJ2-2, with 11 bases fitting TRBD2. Germline V gives CDR1 DFQATT, CDR2 SNEGSKA (reference sequence). This CDR3 spans 16 amino acids. With V trimmed by 2 bases and J by 4 bases, 6 bases remained unmatched. For the CDR3, the DNA is TGCAGTGCTAGATTTTCGGGACTAGCGGCCACCGGGGAGCTGTTTTTT. Amino acids: CSARFSGLAATGELFF.

This clonotype was picked up many times. The chain couples TRBV20-1 to TRBJ2-5, with a tentative D call TRBD1 (5 bases). V was pared by 6 bases and J by 4 bases, with 24 bases between. This CDR3 is built from 16 residues. From germline, CDR1 is DFQATT and CDR2 SNEGSKA (reference sequence). CDR3 amino acids: CSASIEAGIPGETQYF. The CDR3 DNA is TGCAGTGCATCGATCGAGGCAGGGATCCCGGGAGAGACCCAGTACTTC.

This clonotype was seen just once. The V and J genes are TRBV10-3 and TRBJ2-5, with D perhaps TRBD1 or TRBD2 (5 bases each). Per germline, CDR1 ENHRY and CDR2 SYGVKD. The length of the CDR3 is 13 residues. V was clipped by 5 bases and J by 2 bases, with 9 bases between them. CDR3 sequence (DNA): TGTGCCATCAGTTATGGGGGACAAGAGACCCAGTACTTC. Its protein is CAISYGGQETQYF.

This clonotype was seen a handful of times. The rearrangement uses TRBV3-1 and TRBJ1-5; 9 nucleotides line up with TRBD1. V lost 3 bases, J lost 6 bases, and 6 bases stayed unmatched. Germline CDR1 is LGHDT and CDR2 is YNNKEL (reference sequence). The CDR3 runs to 15 residues. The CDR3 loop is CASSQGTGGGQPQHF. DNA of the CDR3: TGTGCCAGCAGCCAGGGTACAGGGGGCGGTCAGCCCCAGCATTTT.

CDR3 region: CASSLSPVSGELFF. Written as DNA, the CDR3 is TGTGCCAGCAGTCTCTCTCCAGTTAGTGGGGAGCTGTTTTTT. V is TRBV25-1 and J is TRBJ2-2; D not resolved. The V end was cut by 5 bases, the J end by 8 bases, with 15 bases between. Looked up from germline, CDR1 is MGHDK and CDR2 is SYGVNS. This CDR3 comprises 14 residues.

DNA for the CDR3: TGTGCCAGCACCCCCCCGGTGAACACTGAAGCTTTCTTT. Translation: CASTPPVNTEAFF. The chain is built from TRBV7-9 and TRBJ1-1; D not resolved. Germline assignment: CDR1 SEHNR and CDR2 FQNEAQ (reference sequence). The CDR3 consists of 13 residues. V was trimmed by 7 bases and J by 0 bases, leaving 9 bases between them.

This clonotype was picked up many times. V is TRBV24-1 and J is TRBJ1-5; D is unclear. There are 14 residues in the CDR3. Germline-derived CDR1 and CDR2 are KGHDR and SFDVKD. Trimming left V 2 bases short and J 1 base short, with 5 bases between. CDR3 in DNA: TGTGCCACCAGTGATTATCGGAGCAATCAGCCCCAGCATTTT. Translation gives CATSDYRSNQPQHF.

Many counts were recorded for this clonotype. Mismatch with germline at one junction end may stem from a read error. The V gene is TRBV12-3 or TRBV12-4, the J gene TRBJ1-3; D not certain. The CDR3 contains 13 residues. Written as DNA, the CDR3 is TGTGCTAGCAGCTTAGGCTCTGGAAACACCATATATTTT. Encoded protein: CASSLGSGNTIYF.